This T cell receptor beta chain was obtained from a study of spatial heterogeneity in lung cancer. General observations from the study: Tumoral mutation counts were tracked by counts of expanded intratumoral alpha and beta TCRs.

Time point denoted: sample taken at primary tumor resection. Via MiXCR, TCRdb re-called the 5' RACE reads, giving one row per CDR3 protein. This table holds some 6,900 distinct CDR3 sequences, around 10% found once. In regard to this clonotype: No antigen is known for it.

V was trimmed by 0 bases and J by 1 base, leaving 13 bases between them. CDR3 size: 16 residues. The V gene's germline CDR1 is DFQATT and CDR2 SNEGSKA (reference sequence). Material: lung tumor tissue, obtained at surgery. The clonotype was recovered from a female donor with early-stage non-small cell lung cancer. The chain employs TRBV20-1 and TRBJ2-1; tentative D call: TRBD2 (5 bases). CDR3 DNA sequence: TGCAGTGCTAGAGATAGAGCGGCTAGGTCCTACAATGAGCAGTTCTTC. Translating it yields CSARDRAARSYNEQFF.